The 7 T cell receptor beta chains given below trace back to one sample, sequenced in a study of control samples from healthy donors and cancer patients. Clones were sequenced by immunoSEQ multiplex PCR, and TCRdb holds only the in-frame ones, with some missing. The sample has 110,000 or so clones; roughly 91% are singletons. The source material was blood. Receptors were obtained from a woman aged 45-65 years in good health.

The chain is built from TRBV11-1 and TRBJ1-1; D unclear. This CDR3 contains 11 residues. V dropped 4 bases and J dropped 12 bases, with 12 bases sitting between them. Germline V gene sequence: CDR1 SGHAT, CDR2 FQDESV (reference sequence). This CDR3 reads CASSSGPDPFF. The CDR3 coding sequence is TGTGCCAGCAGCTCCGGCCCGGACCCTTTCTTT.

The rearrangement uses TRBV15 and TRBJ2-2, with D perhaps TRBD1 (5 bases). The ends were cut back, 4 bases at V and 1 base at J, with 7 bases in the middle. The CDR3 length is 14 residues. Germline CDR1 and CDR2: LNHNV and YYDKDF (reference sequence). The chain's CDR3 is CATSIDRNTGELFF. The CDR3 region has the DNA TGTGCCACCAGCATCGACAGGAACACCGGGGAGCTGTTTTTT. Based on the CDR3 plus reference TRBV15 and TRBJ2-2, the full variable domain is DAMVIQNPRYQVTQFGKPVTLSCSQTLNHNVMYWYQQKSSQAPKLLFHYYDKDFNNEADTPDNFQSRRPNTSFCFLDIRSPGLGDTAMYLCATSIDRNTGELFFGEGSRLTVL.

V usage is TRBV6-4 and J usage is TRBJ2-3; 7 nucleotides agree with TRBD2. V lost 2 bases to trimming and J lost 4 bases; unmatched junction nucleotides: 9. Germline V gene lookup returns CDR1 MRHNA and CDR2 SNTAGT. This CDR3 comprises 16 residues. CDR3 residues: CASSDEGDGGADTQYF. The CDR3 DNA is TGTGCCAGCAGTGACGAGGGCGATGGGGGGGCAGATACGCAGTATTTT.

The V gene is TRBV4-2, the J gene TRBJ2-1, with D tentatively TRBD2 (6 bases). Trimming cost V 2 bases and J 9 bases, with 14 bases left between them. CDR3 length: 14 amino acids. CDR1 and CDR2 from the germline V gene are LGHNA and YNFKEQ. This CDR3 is CASSQPGLGGEQFF. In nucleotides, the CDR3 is TGTGCCAGCAGCCAACCGGGACTGGGCGGTGAGCAGTTCTTC.

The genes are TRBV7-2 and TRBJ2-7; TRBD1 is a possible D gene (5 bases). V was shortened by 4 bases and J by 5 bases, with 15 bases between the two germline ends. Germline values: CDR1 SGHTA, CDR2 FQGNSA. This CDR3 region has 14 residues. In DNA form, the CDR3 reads TGTGCCAGCAGCTCCTTTAAGGGGTCCCACGAGCAGTACGTC. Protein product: CASSSFKGSHEQYV.

For the CDR3, the DNA is TGTGCCAGCAGCCAATTGGGGGTTGGTGAAAAACTGTTTTTT. This gives the protein CASSQLGVGEKLFF. The rearrangement links TRBV16 to TRBJ1-4, with D perhaps matching TRBD1 (5 bases). This CDR3 has 14 amino acids. Germline CDR1 KGHSY, CDR2 FQNENV. The V end lost 1 base, the J end lost 7 bases, and 10 bases lay between the germline ends.

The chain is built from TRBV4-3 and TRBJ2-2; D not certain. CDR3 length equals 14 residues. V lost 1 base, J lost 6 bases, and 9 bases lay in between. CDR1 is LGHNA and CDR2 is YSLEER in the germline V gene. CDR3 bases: TGCGCCAGCAGCCAAGGGTCTGGGGCCGGGGAGCTGTTTTTT. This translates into CASSQGSGAGELFF.